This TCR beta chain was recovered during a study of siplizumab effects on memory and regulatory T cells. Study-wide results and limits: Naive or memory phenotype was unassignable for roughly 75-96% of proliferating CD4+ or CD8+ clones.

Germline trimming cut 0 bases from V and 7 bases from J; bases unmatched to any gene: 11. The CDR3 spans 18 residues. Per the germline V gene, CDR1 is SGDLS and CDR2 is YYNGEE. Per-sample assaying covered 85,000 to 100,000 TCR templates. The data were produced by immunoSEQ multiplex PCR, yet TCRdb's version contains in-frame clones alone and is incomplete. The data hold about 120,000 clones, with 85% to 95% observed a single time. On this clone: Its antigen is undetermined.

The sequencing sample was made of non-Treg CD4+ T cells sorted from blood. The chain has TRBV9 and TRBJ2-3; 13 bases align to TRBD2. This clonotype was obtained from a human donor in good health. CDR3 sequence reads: CASSVDTSGGVVHYTQYF. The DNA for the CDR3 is TGTGCCAGCAGCGTAGATACTAGCGGGGGGGTCGTTCATTATACGCAGTATTTT.